This entry describes one T cell receptor (beta chain). As yet, its antigen is unknown. The data originate from a study of cytomegalovirus exposure and HLA in healthy donors. Study-level findings and limits: There was a cluster of highly shared sequence variants that was likely a sequencing artifact. It was confirmed in vitro that a few of the CMV-associated chains were specific for CMV antigens.

Donors had nominal health at sampling but likely had unrecorded immune exposures. 60 Vbeta and 13 Jbeta primers were used in PCR. Produced via immunoSEQ multiplex PCR; TCRdb's table is partial and in-frame only. Among about 180,000 clones listed, around 77% were seen once. The origin of this receptor is a man aged 55 to 69 in good health and CMV-seronegative. The sample was PBMCs.

The CDR3 sequence: CATGQGASAGELFF. For the CDR3, the DNA is TGTGCCACAGGACAGGGGGCCTCGGCCGGGGAGCTGTTTTTT. The chain uses TRBV10-3 and TRBJ2-2, with 11 bases aligning to TRBD1. The CDR3 is 14 amino acids. The ends lost 10 bases at V and 6 bases at J; junction bases unmatched: 7. CDR1 ENHRY and CDR2 SYGVKD come from the germline V gene.